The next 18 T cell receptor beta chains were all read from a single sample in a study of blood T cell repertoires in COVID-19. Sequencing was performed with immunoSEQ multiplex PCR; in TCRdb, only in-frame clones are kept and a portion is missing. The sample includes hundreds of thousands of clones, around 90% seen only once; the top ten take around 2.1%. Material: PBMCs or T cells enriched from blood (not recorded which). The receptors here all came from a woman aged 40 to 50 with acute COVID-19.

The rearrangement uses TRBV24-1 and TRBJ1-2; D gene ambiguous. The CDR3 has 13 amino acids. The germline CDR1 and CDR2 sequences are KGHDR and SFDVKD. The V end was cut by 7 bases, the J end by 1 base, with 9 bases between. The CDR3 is CATRVEINYGYTF. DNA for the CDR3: TGTGCCACCAGAGTAGAGATTAACTATGGCTACACCTTC.

CDR3 residues: CASSLQGETGEQYF. The CDR3 DNA follows: TGTGCCAGCAGCTTACAGGGTGAAACAGGCGAGCAGTACTTC. The chain recombines TRBV7-9 with TRBJ2-7; TRBD1 might be the D (5 bases). The CDR3 consists of 14 residues. Trimming left V 2 bases short and J 6 bases short, with 14 bases between. Germline CDR1 is SEHNR and CDR2 is FQNEAQ (reference sequence). Based on the CDR3 plus reference TRBV7-9 and TRBJ2-7, the full variable domain is DTGVSQNPRHKITKRGQNVTFRCDPISEHNRLYWYRQTLGQGPEFLTYFQNEAQLEKSRLLSDRFSAERPKGSFSTLEIQRTEQGDSAMYLCASSLQGETGEQYFGPGTRLTVT.

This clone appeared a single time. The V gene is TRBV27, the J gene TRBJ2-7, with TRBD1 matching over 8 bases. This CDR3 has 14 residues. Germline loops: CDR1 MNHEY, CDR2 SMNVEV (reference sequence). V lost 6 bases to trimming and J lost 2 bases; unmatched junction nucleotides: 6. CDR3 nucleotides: TGTGCCAGCAGACGGCAGGGGGCTACCTACGAGCAGTACTTC. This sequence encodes CASRRQGATYEQYF.

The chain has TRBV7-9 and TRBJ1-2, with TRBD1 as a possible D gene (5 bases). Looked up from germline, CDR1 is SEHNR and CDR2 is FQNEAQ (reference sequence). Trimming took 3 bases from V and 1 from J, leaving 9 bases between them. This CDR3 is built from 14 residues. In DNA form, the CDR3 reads TGTGCCAGCAGCTTTAGCAGGGTTAACTATGGCTACACCTTC. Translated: CASSFSRVNYGYTF.

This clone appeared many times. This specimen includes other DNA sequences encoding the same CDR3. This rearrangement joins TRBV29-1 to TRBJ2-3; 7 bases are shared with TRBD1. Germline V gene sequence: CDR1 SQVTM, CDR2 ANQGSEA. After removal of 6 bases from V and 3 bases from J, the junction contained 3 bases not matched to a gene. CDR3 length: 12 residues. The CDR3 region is CSVRGQTDTQYF. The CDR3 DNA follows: TGCAGCGTGAGGGGACAGACAGATACGCAGTATTTT.

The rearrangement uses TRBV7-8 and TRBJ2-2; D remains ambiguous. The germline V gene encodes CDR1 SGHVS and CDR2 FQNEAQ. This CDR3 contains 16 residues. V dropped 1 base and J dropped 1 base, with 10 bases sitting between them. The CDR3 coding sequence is TGTGCCAGCAGCTTAGAGTTTGCGGAGAACACCGGGGAGCTGTTTTTT. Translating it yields CASSLEFAENTGELFF.

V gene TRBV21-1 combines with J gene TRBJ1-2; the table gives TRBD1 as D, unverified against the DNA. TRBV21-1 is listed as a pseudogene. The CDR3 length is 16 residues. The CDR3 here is CASSKEADRGLNGYTF. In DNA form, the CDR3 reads TGTGCCAGCAGCAAAGAGGCTGACAGGGGTTTAAACGGCTACACCTTC.

CDR3 loop: CASSPGLFSNEQFF. The CDR3 DNA sequence: TGTGCCAGTAGTCCAGGACTATTTTCTAATGAGCAGTTCTTC. The chain carries TRBV19 and TRBJ2-1; a weak D match, TRBD2 (6 bases). This CDR3 comprises 14 residues. Trimming pared 5 bases from V and 7 bases from J, leaving 15 bases between. CDR1 is LNHDA, CDR2 SQIVND, per germline (reference sequence). Combining the CDR3 with reference TRBV19 and TRBJ2-1 gives the whole variable domain DGGITQSPKYLFRKEGQNVTLSCEQNLNHDAMYWYRQDPGQGLRLIYYSQIVNDFQKGDIAEGYSVSREKKESFPLTVTSAQKNPTAFYLCASSPGLFSNEQFFGPGTRLTVL.

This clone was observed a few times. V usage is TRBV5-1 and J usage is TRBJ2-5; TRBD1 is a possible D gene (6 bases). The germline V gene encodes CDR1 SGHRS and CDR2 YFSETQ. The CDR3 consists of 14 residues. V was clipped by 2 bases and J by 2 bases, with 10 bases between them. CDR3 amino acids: CASSLQGPQETQYF. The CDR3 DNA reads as TGCGCCAGCAGCTTACAGGGCCCACAAGAGACCCAGTACTTC.

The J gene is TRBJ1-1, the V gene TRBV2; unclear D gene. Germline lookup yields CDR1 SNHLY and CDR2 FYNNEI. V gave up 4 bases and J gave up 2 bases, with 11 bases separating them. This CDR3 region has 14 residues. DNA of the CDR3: TGTGCCAGCAGTGGGATGACGGGAAACACTGAAGCTTTCTTT. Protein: CASSGMTGNTEAFF.

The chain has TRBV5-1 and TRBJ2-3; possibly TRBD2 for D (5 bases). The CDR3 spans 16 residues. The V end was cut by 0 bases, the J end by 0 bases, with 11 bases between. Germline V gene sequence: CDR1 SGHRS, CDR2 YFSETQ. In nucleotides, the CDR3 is TGCGCCAGCAGCTTGGATCGTGGCGGGAGCACAGATACGCAGTATTTT. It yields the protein CASSLDRGGSTDTQYF.

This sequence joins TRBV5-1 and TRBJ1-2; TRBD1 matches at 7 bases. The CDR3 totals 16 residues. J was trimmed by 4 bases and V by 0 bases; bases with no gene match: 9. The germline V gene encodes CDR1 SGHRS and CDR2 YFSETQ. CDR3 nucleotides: TGCGCCAGCAGCTTGGGCCTCACAGGGGACGGCTATGGCTACACCTTC. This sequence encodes CASSLGLTGDGYGYTF.

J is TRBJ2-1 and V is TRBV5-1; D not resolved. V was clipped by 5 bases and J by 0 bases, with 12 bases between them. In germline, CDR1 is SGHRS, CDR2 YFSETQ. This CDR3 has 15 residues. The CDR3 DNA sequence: TGCGCCAGCAGAGGTGACATGAGCTCCTACAATGAGCAGTTCTTC. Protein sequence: CASRGDMSSYNEQFF.

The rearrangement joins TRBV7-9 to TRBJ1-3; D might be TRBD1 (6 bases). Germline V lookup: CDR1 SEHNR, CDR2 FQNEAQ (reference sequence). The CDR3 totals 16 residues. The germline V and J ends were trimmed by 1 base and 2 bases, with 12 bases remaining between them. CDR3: CASSLVYREAGNTIYF. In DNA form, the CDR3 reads TGTGCCAGCAGCTTAGTCTACAGGGAAGCTGGAAACACCATATATTTT. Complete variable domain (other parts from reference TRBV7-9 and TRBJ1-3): DTGVSQNPRHKITKRGQNVTFRCDPISEHNRLYWYRQTLGQGPEFLTYFQNEAQLEKSRLLSDRFSAERPKGSFSTLEIQRTEQGDSAMYLCASSLVYREAGNTIYFGEGSWLTVV.

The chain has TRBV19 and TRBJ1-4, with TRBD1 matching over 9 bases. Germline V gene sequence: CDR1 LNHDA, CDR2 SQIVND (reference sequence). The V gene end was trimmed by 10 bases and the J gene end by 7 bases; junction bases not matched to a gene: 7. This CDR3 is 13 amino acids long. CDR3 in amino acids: CATGGTGSEKLFF. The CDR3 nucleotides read TGTGCCACCGGGGGGACAGGGTCTGAAAAACTGTTTTTT. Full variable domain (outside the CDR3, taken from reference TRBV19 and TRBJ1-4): DGGITQSPKYLFRKEGQNVTLSCEQNLNHDAMYWYRQDPGQGLRLIYYSQIVNDFQKGDIAEGYSVSREKKESFPLTVTSAQKNPTAFYLCATGGTGSEKLFFGSGTQLSVL.

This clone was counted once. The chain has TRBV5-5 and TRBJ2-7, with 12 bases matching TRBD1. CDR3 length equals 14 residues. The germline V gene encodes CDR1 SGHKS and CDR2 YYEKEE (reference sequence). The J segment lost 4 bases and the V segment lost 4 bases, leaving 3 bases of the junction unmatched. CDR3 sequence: CASSRGQGAYEQYF. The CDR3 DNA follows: TGTGCCAGCAGCCGGGGACAGGGGGCTTACGAGCAGTACTTC.

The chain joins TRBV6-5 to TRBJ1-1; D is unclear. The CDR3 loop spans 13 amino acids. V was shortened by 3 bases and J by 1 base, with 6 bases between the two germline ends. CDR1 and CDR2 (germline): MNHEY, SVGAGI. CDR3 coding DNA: TGTGCCAGCAGTTATAGCGAGAACACTGAAGCTTTCTTT. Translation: CASSYSENTEAFF.

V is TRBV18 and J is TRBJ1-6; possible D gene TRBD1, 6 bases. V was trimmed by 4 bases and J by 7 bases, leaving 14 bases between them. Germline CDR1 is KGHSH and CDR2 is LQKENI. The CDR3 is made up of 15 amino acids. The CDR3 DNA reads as TGTGCCAGCTCACGGACTCCACAGGGAAATTCACCCCTCCACTTT. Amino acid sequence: CASSRTPQGNSPLHF.